What follows describes a single TCR beta chain. The target antigen is unknown. TCRdb's table, derived via immunoSEQ multiplex PCR, lists solely in-frame clones and lacks some. The table lists tens of thousands of clones, about 80% of them singletons. This specimen belongs to a study of CD4 T cells in relation to SARS-CoV-2 and coronaviruses. Trimming shortened V by 4 bases and J by 2 bases, and 9 bases separated the two germline ends. CDR3 size: 13 residues. The unexposed donors gave CD4+ T cells in 2011-2018, prior to COVID-19. The cells were cultured for over eight days before CD4+ T cells were isolated. Unexposed-donor CD4+ T cells were probed with SARS-CoV-2 S/N and four cold-coronavirus spikes, cells permitting.

Material: CD4+ T cells from PBMCs, cultured in vitro. This sequence originates from a human donor in good health. The rearrangement joins TRBV12-3 or TRBV12-4 to TRBJ2-7; D is perhaps TRBD1 or TRBD2 (5 bases each). The DNA of the CDR3 is TGTGCCAGCAGTTGGGACCCAGCCTACGAGCAGTACTTC. Translation gives CASSWDPAYEQYF.